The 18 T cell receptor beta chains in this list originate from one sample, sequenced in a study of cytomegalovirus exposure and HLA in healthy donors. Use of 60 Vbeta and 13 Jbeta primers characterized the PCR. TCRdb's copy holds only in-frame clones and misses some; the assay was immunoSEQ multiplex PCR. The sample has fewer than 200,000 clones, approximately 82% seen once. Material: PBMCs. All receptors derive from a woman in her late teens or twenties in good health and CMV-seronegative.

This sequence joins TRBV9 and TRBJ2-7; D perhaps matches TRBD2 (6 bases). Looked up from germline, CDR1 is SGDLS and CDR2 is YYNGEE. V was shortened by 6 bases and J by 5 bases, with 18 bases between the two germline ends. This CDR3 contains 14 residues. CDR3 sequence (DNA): TGTGCCAGCAACCAGGACCGGCCGGGGGACGAGCAGTACTTC. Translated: CASNQDRPGDEQYF.

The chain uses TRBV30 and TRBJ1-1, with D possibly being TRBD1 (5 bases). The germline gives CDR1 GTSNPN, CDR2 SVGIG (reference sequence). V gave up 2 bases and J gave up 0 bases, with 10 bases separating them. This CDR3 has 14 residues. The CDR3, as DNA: TGTGCCTGGAGTAGTGGACACCTGAACACTGAAGCTTTCTTT. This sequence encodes CAWSSGHLNTEAFF.

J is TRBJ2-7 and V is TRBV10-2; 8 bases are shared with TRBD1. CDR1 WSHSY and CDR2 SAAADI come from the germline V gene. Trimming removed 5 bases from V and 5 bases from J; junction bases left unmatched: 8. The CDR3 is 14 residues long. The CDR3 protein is CASSTGGPGDEQYF. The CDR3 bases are TGCGCCAGCAGTACAGGGGGGCCCGGGGACGAGCAGTACTTC.

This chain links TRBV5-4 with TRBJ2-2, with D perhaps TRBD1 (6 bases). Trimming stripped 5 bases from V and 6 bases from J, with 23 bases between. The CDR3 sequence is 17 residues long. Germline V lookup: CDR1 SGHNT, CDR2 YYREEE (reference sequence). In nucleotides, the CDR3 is TGTGCCAGCAGACATCGTCCAGGGGCGTTTGTGGCCGGGGAGCTGTTTTTT. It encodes CASRHRPGAFVAGELFF. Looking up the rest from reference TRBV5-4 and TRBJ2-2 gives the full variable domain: ETGVTQSPTHLIKTRGQQVTLRCSSQSGHNTVSWYQQALGQGPQFIFQYYREEENGRGNFPPRFSGLQFPNYSSELNVNALELDDSALYLCASRHRPGAFVAGELFFGEGSRLTVL.

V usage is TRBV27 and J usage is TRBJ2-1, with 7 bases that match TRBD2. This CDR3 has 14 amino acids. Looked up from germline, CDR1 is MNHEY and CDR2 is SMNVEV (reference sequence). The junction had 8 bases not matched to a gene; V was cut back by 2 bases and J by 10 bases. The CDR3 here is CASSLMGEGHEQFF. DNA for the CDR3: TGTGCCAGCAGTTTAATGGGGGAGGGCCACGAGCAGTTCTTC.

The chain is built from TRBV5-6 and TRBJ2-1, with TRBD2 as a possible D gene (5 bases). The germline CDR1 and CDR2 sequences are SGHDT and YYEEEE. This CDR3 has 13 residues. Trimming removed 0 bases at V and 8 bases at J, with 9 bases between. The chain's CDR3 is CASSLGEPDEQFF. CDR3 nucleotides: TGTGCCAGCAGCTTGGGGGAGCCCGATGAGCAGTTCTTC.

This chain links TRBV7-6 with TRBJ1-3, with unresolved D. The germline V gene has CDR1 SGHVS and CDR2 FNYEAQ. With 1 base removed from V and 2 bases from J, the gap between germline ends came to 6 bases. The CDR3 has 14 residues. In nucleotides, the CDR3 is TGTGCCAGCAGCTTAGACGGAGCTGGAAACACCATATATTTT. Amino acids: CASSLDGAGNTIYF.

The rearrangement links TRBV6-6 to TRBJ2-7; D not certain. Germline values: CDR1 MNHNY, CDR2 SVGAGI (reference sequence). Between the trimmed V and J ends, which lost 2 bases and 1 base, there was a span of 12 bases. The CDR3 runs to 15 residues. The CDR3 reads CASSYRPGESYEQYF. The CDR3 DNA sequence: TGTGCCAGCAGTTACCGGCCCGGAGAGTCCTACGAGCAGTACTTC.

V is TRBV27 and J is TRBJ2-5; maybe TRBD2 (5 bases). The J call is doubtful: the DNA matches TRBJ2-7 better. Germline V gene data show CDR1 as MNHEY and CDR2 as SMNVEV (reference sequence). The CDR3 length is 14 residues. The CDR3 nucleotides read TGTGCCAGCAGTTTATTTAGCGCGACCTACGAGCAGTACTTC. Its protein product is CASSLFSATYEQYF.

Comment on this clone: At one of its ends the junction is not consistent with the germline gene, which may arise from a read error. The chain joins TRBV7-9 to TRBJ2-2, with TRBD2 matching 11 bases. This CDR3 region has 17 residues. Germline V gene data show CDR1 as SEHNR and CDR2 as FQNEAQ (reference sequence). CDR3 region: CSSSPRLAGTNTGELFF. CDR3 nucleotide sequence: TGTTCCAGCAGCCCGAGACTAGCGGGGACGAACACCGGGGAGCTGTTTTTT.

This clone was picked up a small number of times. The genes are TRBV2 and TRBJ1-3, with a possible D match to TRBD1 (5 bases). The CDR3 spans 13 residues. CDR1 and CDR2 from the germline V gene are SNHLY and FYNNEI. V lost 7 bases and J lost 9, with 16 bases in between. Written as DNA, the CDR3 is TGTGCCAGCACCCTCATGGGGGGAGGCACCATATATTTT. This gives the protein CASTLMGGGTIYF.

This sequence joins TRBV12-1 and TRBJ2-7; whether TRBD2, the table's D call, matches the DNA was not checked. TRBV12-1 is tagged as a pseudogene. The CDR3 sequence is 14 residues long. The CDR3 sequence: CASTGTSRLYEQYV. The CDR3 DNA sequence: TGTGCCAGCACAGGGACTAGCAGACTCTACGAGCAGTACGTC.

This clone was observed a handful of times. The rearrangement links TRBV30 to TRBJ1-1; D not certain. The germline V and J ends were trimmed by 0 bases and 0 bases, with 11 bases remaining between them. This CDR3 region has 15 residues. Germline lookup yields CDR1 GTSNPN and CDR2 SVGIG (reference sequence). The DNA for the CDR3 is TGTGCCTGGAGTGTACTAAGGTACATGAACACTGAAGCTTTCTTT. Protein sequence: CAWSVLRYMNTEAFF.

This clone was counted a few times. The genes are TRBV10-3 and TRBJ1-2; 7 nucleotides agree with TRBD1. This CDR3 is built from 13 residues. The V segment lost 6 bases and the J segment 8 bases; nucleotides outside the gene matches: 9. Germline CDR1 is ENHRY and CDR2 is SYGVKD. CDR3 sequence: CAIRGDRARGYTF. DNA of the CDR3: TGTGCCATCAGAGGTGACAGGGCGCGAGGCTACACCTTC.

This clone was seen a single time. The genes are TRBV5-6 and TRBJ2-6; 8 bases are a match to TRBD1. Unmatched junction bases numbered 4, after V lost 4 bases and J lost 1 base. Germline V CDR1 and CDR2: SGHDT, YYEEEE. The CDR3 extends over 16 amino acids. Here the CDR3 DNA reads TGTGCCAGCAGCCTGCAGGGGGCATCTGGGGCCAACGTCCTGACTTTC. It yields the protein CASSLQGASGANVLTF.

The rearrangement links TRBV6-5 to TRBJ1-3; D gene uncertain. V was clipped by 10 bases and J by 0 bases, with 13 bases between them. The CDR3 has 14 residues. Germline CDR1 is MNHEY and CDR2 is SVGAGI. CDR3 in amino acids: CATTDSYSGNTIYF. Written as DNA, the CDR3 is TGTGCCACCACGGACTCATACTCTGGAAACACCATATATTTT.

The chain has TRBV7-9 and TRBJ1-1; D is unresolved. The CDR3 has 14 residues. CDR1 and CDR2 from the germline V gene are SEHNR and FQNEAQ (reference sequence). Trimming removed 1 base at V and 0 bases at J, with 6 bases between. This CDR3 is CASSLGPMNTEAFF. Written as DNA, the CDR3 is TGTGCCAGCAGCTTAGGTCCAATGAACACTGAAGCTTTCTTT.

CDR3 loop: CASSIDRLAGGRAYNEQFF. The CDR3 coding sequence is TGTGCCAGTAGTATAGATCGACTAGCGGGAGGGAGGGCCTACAATGAGCAGTTCTTC. The chain has TRBV19 and TRBJ2-1; 14 bases align to TRBD2. Germline assignment: CDR1 LNHDA and CDR2 SQIVND (reference sequence). The CDR3 consists of 19 residues. Trimming cost V 0 bases and J 2 bases; bases outside gene matches: 6.